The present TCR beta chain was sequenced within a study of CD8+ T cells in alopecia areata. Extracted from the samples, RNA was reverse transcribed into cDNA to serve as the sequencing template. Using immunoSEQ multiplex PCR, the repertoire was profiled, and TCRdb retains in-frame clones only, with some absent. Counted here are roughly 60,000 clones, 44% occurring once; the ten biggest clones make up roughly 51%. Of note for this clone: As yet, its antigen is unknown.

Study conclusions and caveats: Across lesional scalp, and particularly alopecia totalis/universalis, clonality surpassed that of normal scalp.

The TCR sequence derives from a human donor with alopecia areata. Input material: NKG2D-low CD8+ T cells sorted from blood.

The CDR3 region is CASSLSLGSSYEQYF. CDR3 bases: TGTGCCAGCAGTTTATCGCTGGGGTCGTCCTACGAGCAGTACTTC. The chain carries TRBV27 and TRBJ2-7; D is unresolved. V lost 0 bases and J 1 base, leaving 10 bases between the germline ends. Looked up from germline, CDR1 is MNHEY and CDR2 is SMNVEV (reference sequence). The CDR3 spans 15 residues.